This section outlines one T cell receptor beta chain sequence together with its context. Its antigen is undetermined. These data come from a study of monozygotic twins with inflammatory bowel disease. Study outcomes and limitations: The analysis yielded no support for one strong signal or clonotype associated with IBD. Fewer clonotypes were shared with others by IBD patients than by healthy twins, especially with disease activity. Twin concordance left repertoire similarity unchanged, with limited power a possible explanation for this lack of difference.

This CDR3 spans 18 amino acids. Germline V CDR1 and CDR2: KGHSH, LQKENI. Nested PCRs (roughly 16 and 10 cycles, two total) were applied to TCRalpha and TCRbeta cDNA. TCRdb re-called the 5' RACE reads; every CDR3 protein appears as one record, without DNA. The table lists about 160,000 distinct CDR3 sequences. What was sequenced was blood. This clonotype was obtained from a human donor with ulcerative colitis or Crohn's disease, or a healthy co-twin of an affected twin (not recorded which). The rearrangement uses TRBV18 and TRBJ1-5. The CDR3 sequence is CASSPSWVSRYSNQPQHF.